These 11 T cell receptor beta chains originate from one sample sequenced in a study of shared clonotypes between healthy human individuals. Profiled with immunoSEQ multiplex PCR; TCRdb holds only in-frame clones, not every one. The data contain fewer than 200,000 clones, just under 95% of them singletons. Material: naive CD4+ T cells sorted from blood. Subset noted: CD45RA+ positively selected. All receptors come from a young woman in good health.

The V gene is TRBV6-5, the J gene TRBJ2-7; unclear D gene. The germline CDR1 and CDR2 sequences are MNHEY and SVGAGI. V was clipped by 6 bases and J by 7 bases, with 13 bases between them. The CDR3 has 12 residues. This chain's CDR3 is CASSRKYGEQYF. In nucleotides, the CDR3 is TGTGCCAGCAGCCGAAAGTATGGAGAGCAGTACTTC.

The chain carries TRBV10-3 and TRBJ2-7; D perhaps matches TRBD2 (6 bases). V was shortened by 4 bases and J by 1 base, with 8 bases between the two germline ends. The CDR3 contains 13 residues. Germline lookup yields CDR1 ENHRY and CDR2 SYGVKD. Written as DNA, the CDR3 is TGTGCCATCAGTGGTCGGGAGTCCTACGAGCAGTACTTC. Protein product: CAISGRESYEQYF.

This chain links TRBV7-6 with TRBJ1-1; D call uncertain. CDR3 length equals 15 residues. Trimming left V 4 bases short and J 1 base short, with 13 bases between. CDR1 is SGHVS and CDR2 is FNYEAQ in the germline V gene. CDR3 loop: CASSSNGDSNTEAFF. Here the CDR3 DNA reads TGTGCCAGCAGCTCTAACGGGGATTCGAACACTGAAGCTTTCTTT.

The rearrangement links TRBV4-1 to TRBJ1-5; possible D gene TRBD1, 5 bases. This CDR3 spans 16 amino acids. V was pared by 1 base and J by 3 bases, with 13 bases between. Germline V gives CDR1 MGHRA, CDR2 YSYEKL. The DNA for the CDR3 is TGCGCCAGCAGCCAAGGTTTAACAGGAGTCAATCAGCCCCAGCATTTT. Translation gives CASSQGLTGVNQPQHF.

The chain carries TRBV12-1 and TRBJ1-1. TRBV12-1 is marked as a pseudogene. The length of the CDR3 is 14 residues. As DNA, the CDR3 is TGTGCCAGCAGCCCGATGCCCGTGAACACTGAAGCTTTCTTT. Protein sequence: CASSPMPVNTEAFF.

This chain uses TRBV25-1 with TRBJ2-3, with D perhaps matching TRBD1 (6 bases). Germline CDR1 and CDR2: MGHDK and SYGVNS. V lost 1 base to trimming and J lost 1 base, with 9 bases between them. This CDR3 has 15 amino acids. The CDR3 region has the DNA TGTGCCAGCAGTGAATCATACAGGGGCACAGATACGCAGTATTTT. Its protein is CASSESYRGTDTQYF.

The chain uses TRBV11-2 and TRBJ1-3; 10 bases are a match to TRBD1. This CDR3 region has 16 residues. V shed 5 bases, J shed 0 bases, and the junction held 4 bases outside the gene matches. Germline CDR1 SGHAT, CDR2 FQNNGV. The CDR3 protein is CASSPRDRGSGNTIYF. CDR3 DNA: TGTGCCAGCAGCCCCCGGGACAGGGGCTCTGGAAACACCATATATTTT.

The chain employs TRBV7-9 and TRBJ1-1, with D perhaps TRBD1 (6 bases). V lost 7 bases and J 11 bases, leaving 14 bases between the germline ends. The CDR3 covers 11 residues. Germline values: CDR1 SEHNR, CDR2 FQNEAQ (reference sequence). Here the CDR3 reads CASTRTDEAFF. CDR3 sequence (DNA): TGTGCCAGCACCAGGACAGATGAGGCTTTCTTT.

This rearrangement joins TRBV4-1 to TRBJ1-2, with D tentatively TRBD1 (6 bases). The length of the CDR3 is 18 residues. V was shortened by 4 bases and J by 2 bases, with 23 bases between the two germline ends. The V gene's germline CDR1 is MGHRA and CDR2 YSYEKL. The CDR3, as DNA: TGCGCCAGCAGCCCTCGCAACCTGGGCCGGGACACCAACTATGGCTACACCTTC. Its protein product is CASSPRNLGRDTNYGYTF.

The CDR3 loop is CASRSRDTDQPQHF. The CDR3 DNA reads as TGTGCCAGCAGGAGCCGGGACACCGATCAGCCCCAGCATTTT. The chain is built from TRBV6-1 and TRBJ1-5; D possibly corresponds to TRBD1 (6 bases). The CDR3 contains 14 residues. The germline V gene encodes CDR1 MNHNS and CDR2 SASEGT. Trimming removed 6 bases from V and 5 bases from J, with 14 bases in between.

The chain employs TRBV28 and TRBJ2-7; 8 nucleotides align to TRBD1. This CDR3 contains 16 residues. J was trimmed by 6 bases and V by 7 bases; bases with no gene match: 17. Germline assignment: CDR1 MDHEN and CDR2 SYDVKM. As DNA, the CDR3 is TGTGCCAGCATATTAACATCAGGGGGCTTTCCGAGCGAGCAGTACTTC. Residues: CASILTSGGFPSEQYF. The full variable domain, in which reference TRBV28 and TRBJ2-7 provide the parts outside the CDR3, is DVKVTQSSRYLVKRTGEKVFLECVQDMDHENMFWYRQDPGLGLRLIYFSYDVKMKEKGDIPEGYSVSREKKERFSLILESASTNQTSMYLCASILTSGGFPSEQYFGPGTRLTVT.